These T cell receptor beta chains were read from a single sample in a study of T cell responses to AZD1222 COVID-19 vaccine. Some clones are missing from TCRdb's copy, which holds only in-frame ones; the method was immunoSEQ multiplex PCR. The profile shows about 88,000 clones, 90% of them singletons. The sample in question was peripheral blood, obtained 28 days after the second AZD1222 dose. The receptors derive from an adult who received the AZD1222 COVID-19 vaccine. Both conserved end residues are part of each CDR3. A D gene is named only where the DNA matches it firmly. Rows give clone size only sometimes, using once, few, many, or a class for an expanded clone.

d_call	clone_size	v_call	j_call	cdr3_nt	cdr3_aa
.	.	TRBV30	TRBJ1-2	TGTGCCTCACGACAGGTTTACTATGGCTACACCTTC	CASRQVYYGYTF
TRBD1	.	TRBV6-2/TRBV6-3	TRBJ1-5	TGTGCCAGCAGTCGCACAGGGGGCAATCAGCCCCAGCATTTT	CASSRTGGNQPQHF
.	.	TRBV25-1	TRBJ2-5	TGTGCCAGCAGGTACTTCGAGACCCAGTACTTC	CASRYFETQYF
TRBD1	.	TRBV5-5	TRBJ2-4	TGTGCCAGCAGCTTGGTTCAGGGTCAGGGGGCGACCAAAAACATTCAGTACTTC	CASSLVQGQGATKNIQYF
TRBD1	.	TRBV19	TRBJ1-1	TGTGCCAGTCAGGGGGGTTCGGTTCTAACCCTTGAAGCTTTCTTT	CASQGGSVLTLEAFF
TRBD1	.	TRBV28	TRBJ1-5	TGTGCCAGCAGCTTGGGACAGGTCAGCAATCAGCCCCAGCATTTT	CASSLGQVSNQPQHF
.	.	TRBV15	TRBJ2-1	TGTGCCACCAGCGGAGGACGGGCTCCCGGGGCCGATGAGCAGTTCTTC	CATSGGRAPGADEQFF
TRBD1	.	TRBV5-4	TRBJ1-3	TGTGCCAGCAGCTTGACAGGGGCTGGAAACACCATATATTTT	CASSLTGAGNTIYF
.	.	TRBV4-3	TRBJ1-5	TGCGCCAGCAGCCCGAGAAGCAATCAGCCCCAGCATTTT	CASSPRSNQPQHF
TRBD1	.	TRBV5-1	TRBJ1-5	TGCGCCAGCAGCTCCGGGACAGGGGGACAGCCCCAGCATTTT	CASSSGTGGQPQHF
.	.	TRBV6-1	TRBJ1-3	TGTGCCAGCAGTGAACAGGGTTCTGGAAACACCATATATTTT	CASSEQGSGNTIYF
.	many	TRBV2	TRBJ2-2	.	CASSTSGTGELFF
TRBD1	once	TRBV3-1/TRBV3-2	TRBJ2-7	TGTGCCAGCAGCTCCCCGGACAGGGGTGGCTACGAGCAGTACTTC	CASSSPDRGGYEQYF
TRBD1	.	TRBV6-5	TRBJ2-7	TGTGCCAGCAGCCCAGGCGCAGGGGGTTACGAGCAGTACTTC	CASSPGAGGYEQYF
.	.	TRBV20-1	TRBJ2-1	TGCAGTGCTAGTGTAACAGGGGGAGGGTTTGAGCAGTTCTTC	CSASVTGGGFEQFF
TRBD2	.	TRBV5-6	TRBJ2-7	TGTGCCAGCAGCTTTTTCCGCGGGGGGGCCTACGAGCAGTACTTC	CASSFFRGGAYEQYF
.	.	TRBV4-2	TRBJ1-1	TGTGCCAGCAGCCGCGGGAGGGACACTGAAGCTTTCTTT	CASSRGRDTEAFF
.	.	TRBV5-6	TRBJ2-3	TGTGCCAGCAGCTTCGCGGACATCGGCAGGGCAGATACGCAGTATTTT	CASSFADIGRADTQYF
.	many	TRBV5-1	TRBJ2-5	TGCGCCAGCAGCTTGGGAGGCGCGGGGTACCAAGAGACCCAGTACTTC	CASSLGGAGYQETQYF
.	.	TRBV4-1	TRBJ1-1	TGCGCCAGCAGCCACCCCGGGGGTTACTTCACTGAAGCTTTCTTT	CASSHPGGYFTEAFF
.	.	TRBV5-6	TRBJ1-1	TGTGCCAGCAGCTTGGGCGGGGGACGACAGAACACTGAAGCTTTCTTT	CASSLGGGRQNTEAFF
.	.	TRBV6-5	TRBJ1-2	TGTGCCAGCAGTTCCCTCCTACGTCCACTCTCTGGCTACACCTTC	CASSSLLRPLSGYTF